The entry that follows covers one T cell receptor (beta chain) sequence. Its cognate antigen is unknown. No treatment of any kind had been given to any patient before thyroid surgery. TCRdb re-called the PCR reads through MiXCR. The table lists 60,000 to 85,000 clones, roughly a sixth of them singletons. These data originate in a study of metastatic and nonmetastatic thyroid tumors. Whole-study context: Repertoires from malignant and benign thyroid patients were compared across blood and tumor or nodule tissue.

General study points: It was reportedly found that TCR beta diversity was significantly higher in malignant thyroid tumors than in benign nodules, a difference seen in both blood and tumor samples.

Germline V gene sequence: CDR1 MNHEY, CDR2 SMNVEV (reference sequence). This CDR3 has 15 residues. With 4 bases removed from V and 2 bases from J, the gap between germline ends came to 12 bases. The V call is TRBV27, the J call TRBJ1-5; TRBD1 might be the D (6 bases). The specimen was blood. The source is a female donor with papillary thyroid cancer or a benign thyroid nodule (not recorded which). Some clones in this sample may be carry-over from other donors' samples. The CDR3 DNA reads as TGTGCCAGCAGTTCAGGGGTAATCGGCAATCAGCCCCAGCATTTT. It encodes CASSSGVIGNQPQHF.